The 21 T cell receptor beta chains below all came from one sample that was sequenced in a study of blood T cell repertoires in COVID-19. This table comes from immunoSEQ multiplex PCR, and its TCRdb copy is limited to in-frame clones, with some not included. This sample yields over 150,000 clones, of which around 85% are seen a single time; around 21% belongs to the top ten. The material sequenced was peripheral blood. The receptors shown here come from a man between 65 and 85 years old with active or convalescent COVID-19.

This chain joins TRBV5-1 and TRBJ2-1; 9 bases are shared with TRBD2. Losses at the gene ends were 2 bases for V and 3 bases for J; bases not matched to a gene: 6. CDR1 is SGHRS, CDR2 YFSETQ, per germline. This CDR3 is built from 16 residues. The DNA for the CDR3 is TGCGCCAGCAGCTTTAGCGGGAGCGCGGTCTACAATGAGCAGTTCTTC. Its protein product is CASSFSGSAVYNEQFF.

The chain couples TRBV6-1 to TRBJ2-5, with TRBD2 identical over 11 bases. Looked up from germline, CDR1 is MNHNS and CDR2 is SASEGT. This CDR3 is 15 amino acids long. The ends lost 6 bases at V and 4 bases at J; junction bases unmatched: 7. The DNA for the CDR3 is TGTGCCAGCAGCCATAGCGGGGGGGCGGGAGAGACCCAGTACTTC. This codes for CASSHSGGAGETQYF.

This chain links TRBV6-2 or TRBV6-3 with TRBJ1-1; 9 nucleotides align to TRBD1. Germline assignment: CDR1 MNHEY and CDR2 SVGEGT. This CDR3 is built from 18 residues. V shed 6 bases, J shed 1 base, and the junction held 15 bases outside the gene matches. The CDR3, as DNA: TGTGCCAGCAGCCAGCGTAGGGGGACAGGGCATACGAACACTGAAGCTTTCTTT. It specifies CASSQRRGTGHTNTEAFF.

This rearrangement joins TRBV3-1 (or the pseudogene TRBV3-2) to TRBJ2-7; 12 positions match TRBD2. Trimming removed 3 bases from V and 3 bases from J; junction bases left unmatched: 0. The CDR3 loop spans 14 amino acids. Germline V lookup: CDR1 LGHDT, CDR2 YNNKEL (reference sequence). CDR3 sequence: CASSQTSGSYEQYF. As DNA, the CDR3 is TGTGCCAGCAGCCAGACTAGCGGGAGCTACGAGCAGTACTTC.

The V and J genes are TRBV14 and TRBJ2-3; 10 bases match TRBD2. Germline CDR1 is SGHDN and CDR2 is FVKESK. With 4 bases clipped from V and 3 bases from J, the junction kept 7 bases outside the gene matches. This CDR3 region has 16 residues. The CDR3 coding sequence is TGTGCCAGCAGCCCTAGCGGGGGTTCCCTGACAGATACGCAGTATTTT. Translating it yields CASSPSGGSLTDTQYF.

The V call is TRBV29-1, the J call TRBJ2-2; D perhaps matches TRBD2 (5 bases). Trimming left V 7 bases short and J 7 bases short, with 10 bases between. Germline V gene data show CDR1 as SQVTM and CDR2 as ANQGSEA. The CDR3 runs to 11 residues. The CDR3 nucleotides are TGCAGCGGTATCGGGAACGGGGAGCTGTTTTTT. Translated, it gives CSGIGNGELFF.

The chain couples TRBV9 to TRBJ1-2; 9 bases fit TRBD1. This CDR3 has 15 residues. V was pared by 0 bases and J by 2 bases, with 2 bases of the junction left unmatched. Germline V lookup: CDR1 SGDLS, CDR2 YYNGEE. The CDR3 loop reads CASSVAGTGNYGYTF. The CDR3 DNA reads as TGTGCCAGCAGCGTAGCTGGGACAGGGAACTATGGCTACACCTTC.

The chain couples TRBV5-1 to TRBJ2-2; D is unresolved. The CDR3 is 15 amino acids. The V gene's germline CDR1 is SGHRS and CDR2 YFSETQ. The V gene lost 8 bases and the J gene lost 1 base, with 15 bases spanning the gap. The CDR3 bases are TGCGCCAGTTGTGACGCGGTCATGAACACCGGGGAGCTGTTTTTT. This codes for CASCDAVMNTGELFF.

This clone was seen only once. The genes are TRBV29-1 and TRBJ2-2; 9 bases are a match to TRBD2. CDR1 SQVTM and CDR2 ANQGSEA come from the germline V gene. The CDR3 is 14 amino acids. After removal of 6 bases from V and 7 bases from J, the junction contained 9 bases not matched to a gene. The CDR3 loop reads CSVDSGSSHGELFF. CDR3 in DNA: TGCAGCGTAGATAGCGGGAGTTCGCACGGGGAGCTGTTTTTT.

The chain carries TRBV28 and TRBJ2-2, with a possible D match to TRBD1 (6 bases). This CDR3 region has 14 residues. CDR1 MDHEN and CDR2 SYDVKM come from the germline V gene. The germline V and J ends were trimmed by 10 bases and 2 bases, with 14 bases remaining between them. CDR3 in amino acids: CATSGHPNTGELFF. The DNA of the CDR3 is TGTGCCACCTCGGGACACCCCAACACCGGGGAGCTGTTTTTT.

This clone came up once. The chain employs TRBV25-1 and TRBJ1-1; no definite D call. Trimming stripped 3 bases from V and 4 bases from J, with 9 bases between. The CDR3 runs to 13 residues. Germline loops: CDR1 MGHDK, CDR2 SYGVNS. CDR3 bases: TGTGCCAGCAGTGATCTCGGGTTCACTGAAGCTTTCTTT. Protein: CASSDLGFTEAFF.

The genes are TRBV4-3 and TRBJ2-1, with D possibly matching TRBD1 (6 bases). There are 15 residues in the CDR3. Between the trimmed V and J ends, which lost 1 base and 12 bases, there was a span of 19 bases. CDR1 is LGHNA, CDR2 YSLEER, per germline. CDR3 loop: CASSQVIDGGVGQFF. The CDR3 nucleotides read TGCGCCAGCAGCCAAGTGATCGATGGGGGCGTAGGGCAGTTCTTC.

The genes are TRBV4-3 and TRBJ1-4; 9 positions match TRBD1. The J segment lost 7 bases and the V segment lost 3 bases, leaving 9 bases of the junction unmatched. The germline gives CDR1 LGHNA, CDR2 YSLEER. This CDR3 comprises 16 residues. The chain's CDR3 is CASSQNPGTGSEKLFF. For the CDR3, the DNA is TGCGCCAGCAGCCAGAACCCCGGGACAGGGAGTGAAAAACTGTTTTTT.

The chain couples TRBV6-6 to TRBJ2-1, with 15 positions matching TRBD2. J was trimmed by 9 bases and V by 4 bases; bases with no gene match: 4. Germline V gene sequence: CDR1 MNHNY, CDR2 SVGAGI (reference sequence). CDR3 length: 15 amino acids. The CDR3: CASSFGLAGGVEQFF. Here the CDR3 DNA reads TGTGCCAGCAGTTTCGGACTAGCGGGGGGGGTTGAGCAGTTCTTC.

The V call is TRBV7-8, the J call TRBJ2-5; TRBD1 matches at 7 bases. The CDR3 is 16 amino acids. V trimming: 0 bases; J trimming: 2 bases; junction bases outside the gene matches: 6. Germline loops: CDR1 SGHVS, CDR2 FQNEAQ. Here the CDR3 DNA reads TGTGCCAGCAGCTTAGCGGACAGGTACCGACAAGAGACCCAGTACTTC. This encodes CASSLADRYRQETQYF.

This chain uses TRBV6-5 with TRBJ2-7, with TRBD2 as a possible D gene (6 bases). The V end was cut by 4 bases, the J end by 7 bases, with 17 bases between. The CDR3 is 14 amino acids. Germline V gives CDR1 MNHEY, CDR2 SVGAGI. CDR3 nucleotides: TGTGCCAGCAGTTGGACCGACCGGGGAGGAGAGCAGTACTTC. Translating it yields CASSWTDRGGEQYF.

Here the CDR3 reads CASSLLGQASYEQYF. In DNA, the CDR3 is TGTGCCAGCAGCCTTCTGGGACAGGCGTCCTACGAGCAGTACTTC. The chain carries TRBV16 and TRBJ2-7; 8 nucleotides match TRBD1. The trim removed 4 bases at V and 1 base at J, leaving 6 bases unmatched. The CDR3 has 15 residues. Germline CDR1 KGHSY, CDR2 FQNENV.

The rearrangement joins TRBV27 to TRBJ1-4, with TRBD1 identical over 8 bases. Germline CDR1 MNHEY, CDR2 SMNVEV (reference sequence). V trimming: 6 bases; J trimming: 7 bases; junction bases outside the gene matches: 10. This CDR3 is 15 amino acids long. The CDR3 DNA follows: TGTGCCAGCAGGCCAGGGGGCATGGTTTCTGAAAAACTGTTTTTT. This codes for CASRPGGMVSEKLFF.

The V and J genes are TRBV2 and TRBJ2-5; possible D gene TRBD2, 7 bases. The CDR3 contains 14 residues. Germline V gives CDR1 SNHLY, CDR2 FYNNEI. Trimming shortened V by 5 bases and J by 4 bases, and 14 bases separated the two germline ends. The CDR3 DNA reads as TGTGCCAGCAGTAGGGGGAGGGCCGGAGAGACCCAGTACTTC. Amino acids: CASSRGRAGETQYF.

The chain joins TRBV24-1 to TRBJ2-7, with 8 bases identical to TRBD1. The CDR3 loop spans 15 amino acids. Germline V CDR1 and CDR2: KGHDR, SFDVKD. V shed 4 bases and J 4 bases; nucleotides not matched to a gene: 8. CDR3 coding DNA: TGTGCCACCAGTGACGGCAGAGGGACAGGTTACGAGCAGTACTTC. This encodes CATSDGRGTGYEQYF.

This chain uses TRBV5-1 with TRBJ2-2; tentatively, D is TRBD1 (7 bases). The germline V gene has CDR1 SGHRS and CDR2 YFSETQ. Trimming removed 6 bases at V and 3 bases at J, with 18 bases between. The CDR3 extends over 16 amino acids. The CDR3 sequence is CASIPFGGGDTGELFF. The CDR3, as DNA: TGCGCCAGCATCCCCTTCGGAGGGGGCGACACCGGGGAGCTGTTTTTT. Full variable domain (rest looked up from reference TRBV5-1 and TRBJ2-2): KAGVTQTPRYLIKTRGQQVTLSCSPISGHRSVSWYQQTPGQGLQFLFEYFSETQRNKGNFPGRFSGRQFSNSRSEMNVSTLELGDSALYLCASIPFGGGDTGELFFGEGSRLTVL.